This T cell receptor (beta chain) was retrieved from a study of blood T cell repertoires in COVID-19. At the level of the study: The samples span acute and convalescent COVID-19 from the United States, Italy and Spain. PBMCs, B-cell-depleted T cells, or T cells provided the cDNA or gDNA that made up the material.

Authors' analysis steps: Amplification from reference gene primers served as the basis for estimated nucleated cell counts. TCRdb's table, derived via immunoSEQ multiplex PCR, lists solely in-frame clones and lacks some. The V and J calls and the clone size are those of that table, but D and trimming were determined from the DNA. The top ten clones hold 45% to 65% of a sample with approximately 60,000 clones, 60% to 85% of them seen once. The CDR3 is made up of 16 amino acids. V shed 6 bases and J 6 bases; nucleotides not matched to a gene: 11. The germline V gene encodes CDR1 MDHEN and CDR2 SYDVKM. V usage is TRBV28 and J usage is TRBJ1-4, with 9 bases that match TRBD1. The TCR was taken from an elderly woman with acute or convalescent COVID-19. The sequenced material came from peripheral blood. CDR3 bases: TGTGCCAGCAGCTCCGGGACAGGGCTGGGGGATGAAAAACTGTTTTTT. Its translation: CASSSGTGLGDEKLFF.